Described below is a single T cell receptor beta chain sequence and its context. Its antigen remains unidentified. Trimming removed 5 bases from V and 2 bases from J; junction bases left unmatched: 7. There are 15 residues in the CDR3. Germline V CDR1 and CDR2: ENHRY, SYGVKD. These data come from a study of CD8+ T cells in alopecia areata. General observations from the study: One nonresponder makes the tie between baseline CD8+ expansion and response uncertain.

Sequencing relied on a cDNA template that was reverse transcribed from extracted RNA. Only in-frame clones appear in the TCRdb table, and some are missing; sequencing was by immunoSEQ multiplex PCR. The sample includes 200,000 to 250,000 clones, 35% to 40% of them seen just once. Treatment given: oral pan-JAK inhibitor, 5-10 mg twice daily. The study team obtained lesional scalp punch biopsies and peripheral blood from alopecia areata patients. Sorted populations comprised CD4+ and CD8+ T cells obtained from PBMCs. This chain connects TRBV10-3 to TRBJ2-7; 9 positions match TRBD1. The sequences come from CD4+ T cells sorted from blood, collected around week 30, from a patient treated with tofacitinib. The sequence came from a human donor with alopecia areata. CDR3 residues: CAISLKQGAPYEQYF. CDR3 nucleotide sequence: TGTGCCATCAGTCTGAAACAGGGGGCTCCCTACGAGCAGTACTTC.